One and the same sample provided the 13 T cell receptor beta chains below, sequenced in a study of post-analysis software for immune sequencing data (dated by TCRdb to about 2015). General study outcomes and caveats: Significantly higher frequencies in patients than in controls were found for five TRBV segments, including TRBV5-6, TRBV5-1 and TRBV20-1.

Their recognized antigens are unknown. The library was prepared using PCR. The instrument was an Illumina HiSeq 2500. To reduce PCR and sequencing biases, unique molecular identifiers were built into the TCR beta cDNA libraries. TCRdb reprocessing: public reads trimmed at Q25 with fastp, clones called with MiXCR, in-frame beta chains kept. Rows matching on CDR3 protein sequence are summarized as one entry with the most common DNA and genes. The sample table shows 820,000 or so distinct CDR3 sequences, and roughly 50% are seen once. Clones ranked in the top ten supply about 4.5% of the sample. Sequenced sample: blood. These receptors all come from a girl aged 5-17 years with multiple sclerosis.

The chain employs TRBV19 and TRBJ1-4; unclear D gene. Germline CDR1 and CDR2: LNHDA and SQIVND (reference sequence). V gave up 6 bases and J gave up 5 bases, with 13 bases separating them. The CDR3 loop spans 14 amino acids. The CDR3 loop is CASRTGPRNEKLFF. The CDR3 DNA follows: TGTGCCAGTAGGACCGGACCAAGAAATGAAAAACTGTTTTTT.

This clonotype was seen only once. As DNA, the CDR3 is TGCAGTGCTAGAGAGGGGACGGTAACACCCTACGGAGGAGGGCAGTACTTC. Its translation is CSAREGTVTPYGGGQYF. The V and J genes are TRBV20-1 and TRBJ2-4, with a weak D call TRBD2 (6 bases). The CDR3 runs to 17 residues. The V and J ends lost 0 bases and 13 bases respectively, with 28 bases between them. CDR1 and CDR2 (germline): DFQATT, SNEGSKA (reference sequence).

The rearrangement joins TRBV12-3 or TRBV12-4 to TRBJ2-6; D call uncertain. This CDR3 has 15 amino acids. The V and J ends lost 3 bases and 0 bases respectively, with 6 bases between them. The CDR3 loop reads CASSFRSSGANVLTF. CDR3 sequence (DNA): TGTGCCAGCAGTTTTCGCAGCTCTGGGGCCAACGTCCTGACTTTC.

The chain is built from TRBV20-1 and TRBJ1-4; D remains ambiguous. The germline gives CDR1 DFQATT, CDR2 SNEGSKA (reference sequence). V was trimmed by 7 bases and J by 5 bases, leaving 8 bases between them. The CDR3 spans 11 residues. The CDR3 is CSVQGNEKLFF. The CDR3 DNA is TGCAGTGTTCAAGGCAATGAAAAACTGTTTTTT.

This clonotype came up once. The chain combines TRBV12-3 or TRBV12-4 with TRBJ2-4; 11 nucleotides line up with TRBD1. The assigned J gene may be wrong: the sequence end matches TRBJ2-7 better. This CDR3 region has 15 residues. The CDR3 DNA is TGTGCCAGCTGGAAGTCTGGGACAGGGGGCTACGAGCAGTACTTC. Translating it yields CASWKSGTGGYEQYF.

This clonotype was counted only a few times. This chain uses TRBV6-5 with TRBJ2-7, with 9 bases matching TRBD2. The CDR3 contains 15 residues. Germline-derived CDR1 and CDR2 are MNHEY and SVGAGI. The J segment lost 3 bases and the V segment lost 0 bases, leaving 3 bases of the junction unmatched. CDR3 DNA: TGTGCCAGCAGTTACTCGGCGGGAGGGAGCTACGAGCAGTACTTC. It codes for CASSYSAGGSYEQYF.

Concerning this clonotype: Compared with germline, one end of the junction differs, possibly owing to a read error. The chain is built from TRBV20-1 and TRBJ2-7, with D possibly TRBD2 on 6 matching bases. CDR3 size: 14 residues. Germline values: CDR1 DFQATT, CDR2 SNEGSKA (reference sequence). CDR3 amino acids: CGASSLAKTYEQYF. The CDR3 nucleotides are TGCGGTGCTAGTTCCCTAGCGAAAACCTACGAGCAGTACTTC.

This clonotype was observed a handful of times. The chain joins TRBV7-2 to TRBJ1-6; D might be TRBD1 (6 bases). Per the germline V gene, CDR1 is SGHTA and CDR2 is FQGNSA. Trimming took off 1 base at V and 10 bases at J, with 17 bases between the two ends. The CDR3 runs to 16 residues. The DNA of the CDR3 is TGTGCCAGCAGCTTAGAGGTCTCAGGGGTGGGCTCACCCCTCCACTTT. Protein product: CASSLEVSGVGSPLHF.

This clonotype appeared a single time. The chain joins TRBV5-1 to TRBJ2-7; the match to TRBD2 covers 10 bases. V shed 1 base, J shed 4 bases, and the junction held 5 bases outside the gene matches. Germline CDR1 and CDR2: SGHRS and YFSETQ. The CDR3 consists of 15 residues. CDR3 amino acids: CASSLTVAGGYEQYF. The CDR3 nucleotides read TGCGCCAGCAGCTTGACAGTAGCGGGAGGATACGAGCAGTACTTC.

The V gene is TRBV20-1, the J gene TRBJ1-1, with 11 bases fitting TRBD1. The CDR3 spans 14 residues. Germline V gene sequence: CDR1 DFQATT, CDR2 SNEGSKA (reference sequence). V lost 6 bases and J lost 0; bases outside the gene matches: 3. The CDR3 sequence is CSAGQGAMNTEAFF. The CDR3 region has the DNA TGCAGTGCCGGACAGGGGGCGATGAACACTGAAGCTTTCTTT.

Here the CDR3 reads CASSSRGSGMNTEAFF. As DNA, the CDR3 is TGTGCCAGCAGTTCCCGAGGATCAGGGATGAACACTGAAGCTTTCTTT. This sequence joins TRBV6-5 and TRBJ1-1, with D perhaps TRBD1 (5 bases). Germline V gene sequence: CDR1 MNHEY, CDR2 SVGAGI. V was pared by 4 bases and J by 0 bases, with 15 bases between. The CDR3 has 16 amino acids.

The chain uses TRBV15 and TRBJ2-1; 12 nucleotides match TRBD2. This CDR3 has 16 residues. V shed 8 bases, J shed 4 bases, and the junction held 9 bases outside the gene matches. Germline V lookup: CDR1 LNHNV, CDR2 YYDKDF (reference sequence). The chain's CDR3 is CATGVTSGRFYNEQFF. CDR3 in DNA: TGTGCCACCGGGGTGACTAGCGGGAGATTTTACAATGAGCAGTTCTTC. Full variable domain (outside the CDR3, taken from reference TRBV15 and TRBJ2-1): DAMVIQNPRYQVTQFGKPVTLSCSQTLNHNVMYWYQQKSSQAPKLLFHYYDKDFNNEADTPDNFQSRRPNTSFCFLDIRSPGLGDTAMYLCATGVTSGRFYNEQFFGPGTRLTVL.

This clonotype has more than one count but fewer than ten. V gene TRBV7-3 combines with J gene TRBJ2-3; D is ambiguous. Germline values: CDR1 SGHTA, CDR2 FQGTGA. V lost 1 base to trimming and J lost 0 bases, with 11 bases between them. The CDR3 totals 16 residues. The CDR3 DNA sequence: TGTGCCAGCAGCTTAAGAGGCGGTGCTAGCACAGATACGCAGTATTTT. Translation gives CASSLRGGASTDTQYF.